The rows below give T cell receptor beta chains drawn from one sample of a study of cytomegalovirus exposure and HLA in healthy donors. The method was immunoSEQ multiplex PCR; TCRdb's version includes in-frame clones alone and lacks a portion of them. The table shows about 200,000 clones, with just over 75% occurring only once. Input material: PBMCs. Every receptor here comes from a man between 18 and 29 years old in good health and CMV-seronegative. Each CDR3 is given with its conserved first and last residue. D genes are given only for firm matches. Some rows have no size entry. The others give once, few or many, or a class for an expanded clone.

j_call | v_call | d_call | clone_size | cdr3_nt | cdr3_aa
TRBJ2-1 | TRBV5-1 | - | few | TGCGCCAGCAGCTCAACGGCAGGGCAGCGAAATGAGCAGTTCTTC | CASSSTAGQRNEQFF
TRBJ2-1 | TRBV27 | TRBD2 | - | TGTGCCAGCAGTTTTTTCTTCTTAGGGACTAGCTCCAATGAGCAGTTCTTC | CASSFFFLGTSSNEQFF
TRBJ1-1 | TRBV18 | - | few | TGTGCCAGCTCACCTCCAGGCCTCATGAACACTGAAGCTTTCTTT | CASSPPGLMNTEAFF
TRBJ2-1 | TRBV7-6 | TRBD2 | - | TGTGCCAGCAGCCCAAGTAGCGGGAGCTCCTACAATGAGCAGTTCTTC | CASSPSSGSSYNEQFF
TRBJ1-3 | TRBV28 | - | - | TGTGCCAGCATGTATGGAAACACCATATATTTT | CASMYGNTIYF
TRBJ1-4 | TRBV5-4 | - | - | TGTGCCAGCAGCCAAAAGACCGGGAATGAAAAACTGTTTTTT | CASSQKTGNEKLFF
TRBJ2-7 | TRBV6-5 | TRBD2 | - | TGTGCCAGCAGAGGGACTAGCGGGAGGGGAGGCGAGCAGTACTTC | CASRGTSGRGGEQYF
TRBJ2-7 | TRBV25-1 | - | - | TGTGCCAGCAGTGGGAGGGGGCGGAACTCCTACGAGCAGTACTTC | CASSGRGRNSYEQYF
TRBJ1-3 | TRBV7-8 | - | few | TGTGCCAGCAGCTTAGCGGCAACAGGGTTTTCTGGAAACACCATATATTTT | CASSLAATGFSGNTIYF
TRBJ2-5 | TRBV19 | TRBD2 | - | TGTGCCAGTAGTTCGTCCGGGACTAGCGGGCAAGAGACCCAGTACTTC | CASSSSGTSGQETQYF
TRBJ1-2 | TRBV5-1 | - | few | TGCGCCAGCAGCTTGAATGAGGTCTATGGCTACACCTTC | CASSLNEVYGYTF
TRBJ1-2 | TRBV6-5 | - | - | TGTGCCAGCAGTGGGGGCGCTAACTATGGCTACACCTTC | CASSGGANYGYTF
TRBJ2-1 | TRBV11-2 | TRBD2 | - | TGTGCCAGCAGCTTAGGTCCAGCGGGATGGAGAAATGAGCAGTTCTTC | CASSLGPAGWRNEQFF
TRBJ2-1 | TRBV29-1 | - | few | TGCAGCTTCGATAGTGTAATTGACTCCTACAATGAGCAGTTCTTC | CSFDSVIDSYNEQFF
TRBJ2-7 | TRBV2 | TRBD1 | - | TGTGCCACAGGACAGGGGCGATACGAGCAGTACTTC | CATGQGRYEQYF
TRBJ2-3 | TRBV6-6 | - | - | TGTGCCAGCACGTCCAAGCGGTCGAGCACAGATACGCAGTATTTT | CASTSKRSSTDTQYF
TRBJ2-3 | TRBV10-3 | TRBD1 | - | TGTGCCATCAGGGAGGCCGGGACAGCCCAGTATTTT | CAIREAGTAQYF
TRBJ2-3 | TRBV4-1 | TRBD2 | once | TGCGCCAGCAGCCAAGATCCCGGACTAGCGGAGGCAGATACGCAGTATTTT | CASSQDPGLAEADTQYF
TRBJ1-1 | TRBV5-1 | - | few | TGCGCCAGCAGCTTGGCCAGGATGAACACTGAAGCTTTCTTT | CASSLARMNTEAFF
TRBJ1-2 | TRBV27 | - | - | TGTGCCAGCAGCCCCGCTAGTTATCTGGCAGGGGCGGGCTATGGCTACACCTTC | CASSPASYLAGAGYGYTF
TRBJ2-7 | TRBV6-5 | - | - | TGTGCCAGCAGTTACTCGAAGTCAGGGGTGAACGAGCAGTACTTC | CASSYSKSGVNEQYF
TRBJ1-1 | TRBV7-9 | - | once | TGTGCCAGCAGCCTTCCGGGGTTGGAAGCTTTCTTT | CASSLPGLEAFF
TRBJ1-3 | TRBV14 | - | - | TGTGCCAGCAGCCAAGATACTTTCTCTGGAAACACCATATATTTT | CASSQDTFSGNTIYF
TRBJ2-1 | TRBV9 | TRBD2 | - | TGTGCCAGCAGCGCCAGGTCTAGCGGGGCCCTGGTCGAGCAGTTCTTC | CASSARSSGALVEQFF
TRBJ2-7 | TRBV28 | - | - | TGTGCCAGCAGTTTAGGTGGGAGCAAGGCCTACGAGCAGTACTTC | CASSLGGSKAYEQYF
TRBJ2-7 | TRBV25-1 | TRBD1 | - | TGTGCCAGCAGTGAGACAGGGATAGGCTACGAGCAGTACTTC | CASSETGIGYEQYF
TRBJ2-5 | TRBV7-7 | - | once | TGTGCTAGCAGCCGTGCAGGCCCAGAGACCCAGTACTTC | CASSRAGPETQYF
TRBJ2-7 | TRBV11-2 | - | - | TGTGCCAGCAGCTCGGGACTTCGACGCGAGCAGTACTTC | CASSSGLRREQYF
TRBJ2-1 | TRBV19 | TRBD2 | - | TGTGCCAGTCGAAGGACTAGCGGGAGACACAATGAGCAGTTCTTC | CASRRTSGRHNEQFF
TRBJ1-6 | TRBV6-5 | - | - | TGTGCCAGCAAAGCTCCGAGCTCCTATAATTCACCCCTCCACTTT | CASKAPSSYNSPLHF
TRBJ1-2 | TRBV18 | - | - | TGTGCCAGCTCACCACCGGGAGGGGTCAAGGGGAGCGGCTACACCTTC | CASSPPGGVKGSGYTF
TRBJ1-5 | TRBV27 | - | few | TGTGCCAGCAGCCCGTACCCCGACAGTCAGCCCCAGCATTTT | CASSPYPDSQPQHF
TRBJ2-3 | TRBV28 | - | few | TGTGCCAGCAGACGGAGCACAGATACGCAGTATTTT | CASRRSTDTQYF
TRBJ2-1 | TRBV7-9 | TRBD1 | - | TGTGCCAGCAGCATACGGGACAGGGTTGAGCAGTTCTTC | CASSIRDRVEQFF
TRBJ2-5 | TRBV15 | - | - | TGTGCCACCAGCTCAACTAATCCGGAGACCCAGTACTTC | CATSSTNPETQYF
TRBJ2-7 | TRBV6-5 | TRBD2 | few | TGTGCCAGCAGAGAATCGGGACTAGCGGACTACGAGCAGTACTTC | CASRESGLADYEQYF
TRBJ1-4 | TRBV5-6 | TRBD1 | - | TGTGCCAGCAGCTCGAATGACAGGGGGCTGGAAAAACTGTTTTTT | CASSSNDRGLEKLFF
TRBJ2-1 | TRBV6-5 | - | - | TGTGCCAGCAGAGGGGCCTTCTCCTACAATGAGCAGTTCTTC | CASRGAFSYNEQFF
TRBJ2-5 | TRBV5-1 | TRBD1 | - | TGCGCCAGCTTTAGGGACAGTGGGGTCGGCCGGGAGACCCAGTACTTC | CASFRDSGVGRETQYF
TRBJ1-1 | TRBV9 | TRBD1 | few | TGTGCCAGCAGCTCCTGGGACAGCACTGAAGCTTTCTTT | CASSSWDSTEAFF
TRBJ2-7 | TRBV7-2 | - | - | TGTGCCAGCAGCTTCGGGGGAAAACCCTACGAGCAGTACTTC | CASSFGGKPYEQYF
TRBJ2-7 | TRBV10-3 | - | - | TGTGCCATCAGTGAACTCCTTTACGAGCAGTACTTC | CAISELLYEQYF
TRBJ2-7 | TRBV2 | - | - | TGTGCCAGTAGGAGGGGGGGGACAGGCGGCTCCGAGCAGTACTTC | CASRRGGTGGSEQYF
TRBJ2-2 | TRBV9 | TRBD1 | few | TGTGCCAGCAGCGTAGGAATGACAGGGGGTCCCGGGGAGCTGTTTTTT | CASSVGMTGGPGELFF
TRBJ2-1 | TRBV2 | TRBD2 | - | TGTGCCAGCAAGGTTGGGCTAGCGGGGACCGAGCAGTTCTTC | CASKVGLAGTEQFF
TRBJ2-7 | TRBV2 | TRBD2 | - | TGTGCCAGCAGGGAGGACGGGGGGACCTACGAGCAGTACTTC | CASREDGGTYEQYF
TRBJ2-2 | TRBV2 | - | once | TGTGCCAGCTCCCTCTCGGGCGGGACGAACACCGGGGAGCTGTTTTTT | CASSLSGGTNTGELFF
TRBJ2-2 | TRBV7-8 | - | - | TGTGCCAGCAGCACACCGTGGTATGCGAACACCGGGGAGCTGTTTTTT | CASSTPWYANTGELFF